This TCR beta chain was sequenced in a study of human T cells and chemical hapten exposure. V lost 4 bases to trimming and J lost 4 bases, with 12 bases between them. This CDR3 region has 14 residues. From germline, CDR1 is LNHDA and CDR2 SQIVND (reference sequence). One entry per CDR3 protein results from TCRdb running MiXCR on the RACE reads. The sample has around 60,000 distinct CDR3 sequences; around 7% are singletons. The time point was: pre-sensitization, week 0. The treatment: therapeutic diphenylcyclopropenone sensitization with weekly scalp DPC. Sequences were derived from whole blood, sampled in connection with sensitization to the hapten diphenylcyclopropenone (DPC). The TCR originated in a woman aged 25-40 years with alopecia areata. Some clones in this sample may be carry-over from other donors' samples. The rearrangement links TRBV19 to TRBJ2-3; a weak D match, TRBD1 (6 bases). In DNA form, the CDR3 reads TGTGCCAGTAGTAGGGGGCTTGGTGCAGATACGCAGTATTTT. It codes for CASSRGLGADTQYF.